This T cell receptor (beta chain) appears in the sequencing data of a study of tissue T cells after allogeneic stem cell transplantation. Notes on the study in general: Within patients, tissue anatomy strongly shaped TCR repertoire composition.

The protocol was immunoSEQ multiplex PCR, while the TCRdb copy is restricted to in-frame clones and leaves out a portion. Of approximately 5,000 clones in the sample, about half were seen once. J gave up 1 base and V 4 bases, and 6 bases lay outside the gene matches. Germline assignment: CDR1 SGHLS and CDR2 HYDKME. The CDR3 contains 16 residues. On this clone itself: Its antigen is still unknown. Gene labels here are mouse ones. The CDR3 is cut off 1 residue early in the read; its end comes from the germline J gene.

Time point reported: mouse harvest day 7 after allogeneic transplant. Mouse grafts combined 10^7 T-cell-depleted bone marrow cells with 10^6 splenic CD5+ T cells. Tissues came from B6→BALB/c major-mismatch GVHD mice at day 7 or 14. This TCR came from a female BALB/c mouse given C57BL/6 T cells with graft-versus-host disease after an allogeneic hematopoietic cell transplant. The gene calls are TRBV12-2 and TRBJ2-2; 9 bases match TRBD2. Sequenced: gut tissue. The CDR3 is CASSWGGALNTGQLYF. The CDR3 DNA, read in part, is TGTGCCAGCTCCTGGGGGGGGGCCTTAAACACCGGGCAGCTCTAC.